This T cell receptor (beta chain) was sequenced during a study of Ad26.COV2.S vaccination and SARS-CoV-2 variants. As for the study in general: Recipients of Ad26.COV2.S got it intramuscularly, once or twice 56 days apart.

Treatment denoted: around 19 received Ad26.COV2.S at low or high dose, single or two shots; several received placebo; per-sample allocation not given. Samples were taken on day 63 after the first vaccine or placebo injection. The study, taken as a whole, reports: Breadth and depth estimates from TCRs may understate total T cell responses.

This clone was seen a single time. Its target is unknown. Germline V CDR1 and CDR2: SGDLS, YYNGEE. Losses at the gene ends were 3 bases for V and 7 bases for J; bases not matched to a gene: 9. The CDR3 length is 16 residues. Profiling relied on immunoSEQ multiplex PCR, and the TCRdb table lists in-frame clones only, not all of them. The sample lists about 320,000 clones; 70% to 90% were seen once. Sequenced here: peripheral blood, sampled in a trial of Ad26.COV2.S vaccine versus placebo. The sequence was collected from a person aged 18-60 years who received the Ad26.COV2.S COVID-19 vaccine or a placebo. The chain uses TRBV9 and TRBJ1-5; 11 bases are shared with TRBD1. CDR3 bases: TGTGCCAGCAGCGAGAGGACAGGGGGCGCGCAACAGCCCCAGCATTTT. It encodes CASSERTGGAQQPQHF.